These 10 T cell receptor beta chains were all obtained from the same sample, sequenced in a study of yellow fever vaccine responses in identical twins. Each CDR3 protein gets one entry after TCRdb re-called the RT-PCR reads with MiXCR. This table has about 2,600 distinct CDR3 sequences, around 82% appearing once. This sample comprised T cells from blood (PBMCs), unsorted or a sorted subset (not recorded which), obtained before or after yellow fever vaccination (not recorded which). The receptor set was obtained from a woman younger than 30 who received the yellow fever vaccine.

V usage is TRBV12-3 or TRBV12-4 and J usage is TRBJ2-7; 10 nucleotides align to TRBD2. The V segment lost 6 bases and the J segment 1 base; nucleotides outside the gene matches: 3. The CDR3 contains 14 residues. DNA of the CDR3: TGTGCCAGCAGCCAACTAGCGGGGTCCTACGAGCAGTACTTC. As protein: CASSQLAGSYEQYF.

The V call is TRBV5-5, the J call TRBJ2-4; tentatively, D is TRBD2 (5 bases). This CDR3 has 14 residues. Trimming removed 4 bases from V and 9 bases from J, with 17 bases in between. CDR1 and CDR2 from the germline V gene are SGHKS and YYEKEE (reference sequence). The CDR3 is CASSPDTDGSIQYF. The CDR3 coding sequence is TGTGCCAGCAGCCCTGACACGGATGGGAGCATTCAGTACTTC.

The chain joins TRBV13 to TRBJ1-1; 10 bases match TRBD1. CDR3 size: 15 residues. Germline lookup yields CDR1 PRHDT and CDR2 FYEKMQ (reference sequence). V trimming: 4 bases; J trimming: 6 bases; junction bases outside the gene matches: 8. The CDR3 DNA reads as TGTGCCAGCAGCTCCCCCGGGACAGGGGTGCCTGAAGCTTTCTTT. Its protein product is CASSSPGTGVPEAFF.

The chain employs TRBV29-1 and TRBJ2-2; 8 bases map to TRBD1. The germline V gene has CDR1 SQVTM and CDR2 ANQGSEA. V was pared by 2 bases and J by 2 bases, with 4 bases of the junction left unmatched. This CDR3 spans 15 amino acids. CDR3 amino acids: CSVESGGRNTGELFF. DNA for the CDR3: TGCAGCGTTGAATCAGGGGGCAGAAACACCGGGGAGCTGTTTTTT.

The chain uses TRBV11-3 and TRBJ2-3; maybe TRBD1 (8 bases). The length of the CDR3 is 15 residues. Germline assignment: CDR1 SGHNT and CDR2 YENEEA. V was trimmed by 5 bases and J by 3 bases, leaving 15 bases between them. DNA for the CDR3: TGTGCCAGCAGCCTCGGACAGGGACTAACAGATACGCAGTATTTT. Protein product: CASSLGQGLTDTQYF.

V and J are TRBV11-1 and TRBJ1-1; D not resolved. Trimming cost V 5 bases and J 1 base, with 14 bases left between them. Germline-derived CDR1 and CDR2 are SGHAT and FQDESV (reference sequence). CDR3 length: 15 residues. This chain's CDR3 is CASSPPGSRNTEAFF. CDR3 DNA: TGTGCCAGCAGCCCTCCCGGTTCGCGGAACACTGAAGCTTTCTTT.

This clonotype was seen just once. The CDR3 region is CASSLSGVYNEQFF. The CDR3 DNA reads TGTGCCAGCAGTTTATCAGGGGTCTACAATGAGCAGTTCTTC. The J gene is TRBJ2-1, the V gene TRBV28; tentative D call: TRBD1 (6 bases). This CDR3 is built from 14 residues. V was trimmed by 1 base and J by 3 bases, leaving 7 bases between them. From germline, CDR1 is MDHEN and CDR2 SYDVKM.

J is TRBJ2-7 and V is TRBV4-1; D might be TRBD1 (6 bases). The V and J ends lost 0 bases and 6 bases respectively, with 18 bases between them. Germline V gene data show CDR1 as MGHRA and CDR2 as YSYEKL. CDR3 length: 16 residues. The CDR3 here is CASSQDILRGSLEQYF. In DNA form, the CDR3 reads TGCGCCAGCAGCCAAGATATTTTAAGGGGGTCTCTCGAGCAGTACTTC.

This chain uses TRBV10-3 with TRBJ1-1, with D tentatively TRBD1 (6 bases). V dropped 2 bases and J dropped 0 bases, with 13 bases sitting between them. CDR1 ENHRY and CDR2 SYGVKD come from the germline V gene. The CDR3 sequence is 16 residues long. CDR3 loop: CAISENRDTLNTEAFF. CDR3 bases: TGTGCCATCAGTGAGAACCGGGACACCTTGAACACTGAAGCTTTCTTT.

This clonotype turned up a few times. One end of the junction varies from germline; a read error may be responsible. The rearrangement joins TRBV7-6 to TRBJ2-3; 7 nucleotides align to TRBD1. The CDR3 is 14 amino acids. CDR1 and CDR2 (germline): SGHVS, FNYEAQ. The CDR3 DNA reads as TGTGCCAGCAGCTCCTGGGACAGCAGAGATACGCAGTATTTT. Translated: CASSSWDSRDTQYF.